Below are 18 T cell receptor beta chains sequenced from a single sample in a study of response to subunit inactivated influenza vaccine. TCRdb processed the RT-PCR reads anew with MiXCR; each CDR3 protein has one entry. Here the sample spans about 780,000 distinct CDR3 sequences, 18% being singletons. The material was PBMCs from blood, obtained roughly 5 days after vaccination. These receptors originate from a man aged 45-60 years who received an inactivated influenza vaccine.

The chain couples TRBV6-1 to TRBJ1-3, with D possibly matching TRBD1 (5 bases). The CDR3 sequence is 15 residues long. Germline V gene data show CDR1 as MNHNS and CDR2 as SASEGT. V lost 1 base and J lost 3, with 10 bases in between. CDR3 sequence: CASSEVPGLGNTIYF. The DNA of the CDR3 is TGTGCCAGCAGTGAAGTGCCAGGGCTTGGAAACACCATATATTTT.

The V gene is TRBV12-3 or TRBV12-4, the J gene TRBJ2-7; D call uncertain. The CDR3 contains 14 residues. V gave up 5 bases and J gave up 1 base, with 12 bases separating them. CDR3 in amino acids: CASSRPGRSYEQYF. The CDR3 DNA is TGTGCCAGCAGTCGACCGGGCAGATCCTACGAGCAGTACTTC.

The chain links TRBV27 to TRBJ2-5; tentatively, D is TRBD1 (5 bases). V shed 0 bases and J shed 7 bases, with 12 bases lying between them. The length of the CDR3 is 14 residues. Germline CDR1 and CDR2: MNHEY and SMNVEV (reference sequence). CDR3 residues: CASSLSGAYRTQYF. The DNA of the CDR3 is TGTGCCAGCAGTTTATCAGGGGCTTATCGGACCCAGTACTTC.

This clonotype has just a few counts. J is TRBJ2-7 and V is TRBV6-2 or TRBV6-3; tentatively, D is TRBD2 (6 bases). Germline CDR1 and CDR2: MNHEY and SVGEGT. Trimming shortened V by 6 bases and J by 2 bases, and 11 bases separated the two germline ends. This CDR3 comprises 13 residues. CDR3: CASSHSGPYEQYF. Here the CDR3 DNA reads TGTGCCAGCAGCCATAGCGGACCCTACGAGCAGTACTTC.

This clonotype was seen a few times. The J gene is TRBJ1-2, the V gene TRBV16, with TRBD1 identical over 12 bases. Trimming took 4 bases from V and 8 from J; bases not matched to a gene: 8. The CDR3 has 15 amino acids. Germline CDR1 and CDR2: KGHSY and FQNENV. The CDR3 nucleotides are TGTGCCAGCAGCCTATTGGGACAGGGGGCCGGCGGCTACACCTTC. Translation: CASSLLGQGAGGYTF.

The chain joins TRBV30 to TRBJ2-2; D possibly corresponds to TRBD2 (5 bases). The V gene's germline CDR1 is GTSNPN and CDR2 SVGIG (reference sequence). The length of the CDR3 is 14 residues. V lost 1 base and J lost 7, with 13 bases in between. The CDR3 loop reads CAWSGGVLNGELFF. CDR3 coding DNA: TGTGCCTGGAGTGGGGGAGTCTTAAACGGGGAGCTGTTTTTT.

The CDR3 nucleotides read TGTGCCAGCAGCACGACAGGGACCCCAGAGACCCAGTACTTC. The encoded protein is CASSTTGTPETQYF. The V and J genes are TRBV6-2 or TRBV6-3 and TRBJ2-5; 7 nucleotides align to TRBD1. The CDR3 loop spans 14 amino acids. Per the germline V gene, CDR1 is MNHEY and CDR2 is SVGEGT. Unmatched junction bases numbered 8, after V lost 6 bases and J lost 4 bases.

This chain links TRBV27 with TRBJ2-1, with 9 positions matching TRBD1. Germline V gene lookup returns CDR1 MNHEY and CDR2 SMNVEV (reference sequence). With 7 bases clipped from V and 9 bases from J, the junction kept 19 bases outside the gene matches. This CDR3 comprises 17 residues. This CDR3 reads CASKLSYRDRDSGEQFF. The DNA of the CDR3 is TGTGCCAGCAAACTATCGTACCGGGACAGGGACTCGGGTGAGCAGTTCTTC.

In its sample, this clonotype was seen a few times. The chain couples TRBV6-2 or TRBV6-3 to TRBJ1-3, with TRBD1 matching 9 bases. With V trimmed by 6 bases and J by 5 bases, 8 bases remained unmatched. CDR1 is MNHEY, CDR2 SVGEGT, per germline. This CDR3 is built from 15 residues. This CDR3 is CASRAAGTGRNTIYF. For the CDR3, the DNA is TGTGCCAGCAGAGCAGCCGGGACAGGGAGAAACACCATATATTTT.

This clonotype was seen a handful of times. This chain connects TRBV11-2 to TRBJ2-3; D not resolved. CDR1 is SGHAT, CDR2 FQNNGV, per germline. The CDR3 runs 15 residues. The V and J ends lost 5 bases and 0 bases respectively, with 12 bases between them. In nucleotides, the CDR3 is TGTGCCAGCAGCCCCACGCGGCCGAGCACAGATACGCAGTATTTT. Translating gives CASSPTRPSTDTQYF. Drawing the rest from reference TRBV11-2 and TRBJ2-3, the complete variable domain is EAGVAQSPRYKIIEKRQSVAFWCNPISGHATLYWYQQILGQGPKLLIQFQNNGVVDDSQLPKDRFSAERLKGVDSTLKIQPAKLEDSAVYLCASSPTRPSTDTQYFGPGTRLTVL.

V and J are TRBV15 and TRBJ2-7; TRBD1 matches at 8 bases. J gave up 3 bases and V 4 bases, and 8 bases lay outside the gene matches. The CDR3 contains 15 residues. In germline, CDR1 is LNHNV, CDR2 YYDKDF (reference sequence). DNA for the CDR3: TGTGCCACCAGCATTGAGCCCACAGGGGGCTACGAGCAGTACTTC. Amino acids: CATSIEPTGGYEQYF.

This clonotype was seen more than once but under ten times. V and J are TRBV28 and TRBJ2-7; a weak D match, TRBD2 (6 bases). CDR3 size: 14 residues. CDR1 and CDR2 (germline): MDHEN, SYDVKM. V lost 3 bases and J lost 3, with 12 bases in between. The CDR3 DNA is TGTGCCAGCAGTTTGTGGGGGGACCACTACGAGCAGTACTTC. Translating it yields CASSLWGDHYEQYF.

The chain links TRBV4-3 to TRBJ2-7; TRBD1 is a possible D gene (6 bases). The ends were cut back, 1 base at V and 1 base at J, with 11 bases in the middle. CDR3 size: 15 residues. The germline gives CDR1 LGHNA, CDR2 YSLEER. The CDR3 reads CASSQVWTVSYEQYF. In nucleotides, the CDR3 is TGCGCCAGCAGCCAAGTGTGGACAGTGTCCTACGAGCAGTACTTC.

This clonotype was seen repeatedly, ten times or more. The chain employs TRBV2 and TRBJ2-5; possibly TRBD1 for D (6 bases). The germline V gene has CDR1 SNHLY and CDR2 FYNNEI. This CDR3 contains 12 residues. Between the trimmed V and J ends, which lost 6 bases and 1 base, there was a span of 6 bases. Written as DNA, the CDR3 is TGTGCCAGCAGGGGGGCCCAAGAGACCCAGTACTTC. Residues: CASRGAQETQYF.

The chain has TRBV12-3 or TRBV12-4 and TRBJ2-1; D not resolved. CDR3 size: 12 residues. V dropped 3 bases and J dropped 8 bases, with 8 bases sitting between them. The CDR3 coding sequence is TGTGCCAGCAGTTTTCAAAGAGATGAGCAGTTCTTC. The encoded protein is CASSFQRDEQFF.

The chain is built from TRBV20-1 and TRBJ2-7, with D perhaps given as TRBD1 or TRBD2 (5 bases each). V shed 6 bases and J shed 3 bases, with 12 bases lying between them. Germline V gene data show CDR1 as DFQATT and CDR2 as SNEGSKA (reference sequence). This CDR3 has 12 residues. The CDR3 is CSAQGDHYEQYF. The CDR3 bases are TGCAGTGCCCAAGGGGACCACTACGAGCAGTACTTC.

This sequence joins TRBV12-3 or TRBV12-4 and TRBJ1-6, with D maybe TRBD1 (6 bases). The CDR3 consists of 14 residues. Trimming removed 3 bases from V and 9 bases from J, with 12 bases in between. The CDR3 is CASSLKGGGSPLHF. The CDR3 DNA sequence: TGTGCCAGCAGTTTGAAGGGGGGTGGTTCACCCCTCCACTTT.

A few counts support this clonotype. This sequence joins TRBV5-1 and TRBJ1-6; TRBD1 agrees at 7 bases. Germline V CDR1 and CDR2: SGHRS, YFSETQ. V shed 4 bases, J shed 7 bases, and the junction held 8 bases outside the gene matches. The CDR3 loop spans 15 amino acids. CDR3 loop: CASSDDRDLNSPLHF. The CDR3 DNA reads TGCGCCAGCAGCGATGACAGGGACTTGAATTCACCCCTCCACTTT.